This section outlines one T cell receptor beta chain sequence together with its context. This specimen comes from a study of control samples from healthy donors and cancer patients. TCRdb keeps only in-frame clones here, not all; method: immunoSEQ multiplex PCR. The sample gives fewer than 250,000 clones, 90% to 95% of which show up once; approximately 2% is in the top ten. The CDR3 totals 16 residues. Germline V gives CDR1 SGHDN, CDR2 FVKESK. Trimming removed 0 bases from V and 1 base from J, with 12 bases in between. The gene calls are TRBV14 and TRBJ1-1, with D maybe TRBD1 (6 bases). What was sequenced was blood. This clonotype was sampled from a man aged 30 to 39 in good health. Here the CDR3 reads CASSQDRAGANTEAFF. The CDR3 nucleotides read TGTGCCAGCAGCCAAGATCGGGCAGGGGCGAACACTGAAGCTTTCTTT. Using reference TRBV14 and TRBJ1-1 for the parts outside the CDR3, the full variable domain is EAGVTQFPSHSVIEKGQTVTLRCDPISGHDNLYWYRRVMGKEIKFLLHFVKESKQDESGMPNNRFLAERTGGTYSTLKVQPAELEDSGVYFCASSQDRAGANTEAFFGQGTRLTVV.